The clone carrying this TCR beta chain was counted a single time. Its target is unknown. The sample comes from a study of cytotoxic CD8 clonotypes in ibrutinib-treated CLL. Study-level findings and limits: Sustained-remission patients were sampled at different times than progressing patients were. Clonality (at baseline) was higher than in age-matched healthy donors and tracked circulating CD8+ T-cell counts.

The repertoire was sequenced with immunoSEQ multiplex PCR; TCRdb's copy has only in-frame clones and lacks some. The sample lists approximately 140,000 clones; 75% to 95% were seen once. Trimming removed 1 base from V and 2 bases from J, with 15 bases in between. Germline V gene sequence: CDR1 SEHNR, CDR2 FQNEAQ (reference sequence). The CDR3 is made up of 16 amino acids. The sample here was PBMCs, taken after 12 months of ibrutinib treatment. The chain recombines TRBV7-9 with TRBJ2-7; no clear D. This sequence was found in a human donor with chronic lymphocytic leukemia. CDR3 DNA: TGTGCCAGCAGCTTAGACTCGGCGACCGGCACCTACGAGCAGTACTTC. Protein: CASSLDSATGTYEQYF.